In its sample, the clone carrying this TCR beta chain was seen a few times. Its antigen is currently unknown. Survey level was the resolution at which the v3.0 immunoSEQ assay ran. Profiling relied on immunoSEQ multiplex PCR, and the TCRdb table lists in-frame clones only, not all of them. The profile shows 32,000 or so clones, approximately 85% of them singletons. CDR1 is MNHEY and CDR2 is SVGAGI in the germline V gene. Trimming left V 6 bases short and J 0 bases short, with 12 bases between. The CDR3 is made up of 14 amino acids. This sample stems from a study of long-term antiretroviral therapy in people with HIV. As for the study in general: Earliest sampling preceded the 2015 immediate-ART recommendation by about a decade. Study results and limitations: Neither ART adherence, viral resistance nor therapy changes were documented. Comparison with controls showed narrower CDR3 length ranges in HIV repertoires.

No donor had fewer than one pre-ART PBMC sample or fewer than two post-ART PBMC samples. The V and J genes are TRBV6-5 and TRBJ2-7; D uncertain. The clonotype was recovered from a man between 18 and 35 years old with HIV. Sequencing used unsorted PBMCs, obtained about 3.3 years after starting antiretroviral therapy. CDR3 loop: CASSPPDLSYEQYF. The CDR3 coding sequence is TGTGCCAGCAGCCCTCCGGACCTCTCCTACGAGCAGTACTTC.